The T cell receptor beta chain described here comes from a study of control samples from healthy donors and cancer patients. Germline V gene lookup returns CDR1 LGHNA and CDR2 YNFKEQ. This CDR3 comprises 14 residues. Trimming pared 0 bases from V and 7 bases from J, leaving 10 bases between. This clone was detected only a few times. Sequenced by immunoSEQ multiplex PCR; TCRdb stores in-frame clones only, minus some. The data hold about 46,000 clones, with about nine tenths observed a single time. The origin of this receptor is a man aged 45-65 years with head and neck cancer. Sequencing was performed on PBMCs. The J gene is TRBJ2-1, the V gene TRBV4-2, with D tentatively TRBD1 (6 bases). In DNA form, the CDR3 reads TGTGCCAGCAGCCAAGATCCCCAGGGGAATGAGCAGTTCTTC. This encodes CASSQDPQGNEQFF.